A selection of T cell receptor beta chains follows, all from one sample in a study of human T cells and chemical hapten exposure. One entry per CDR3 protein results from TCRdb running MiXCR on the RACE reads. The data show about 110,000 distinct CDR3 sequences, under 35% seen once. Sequencing used whole blood, obtained in connection with sensitization to the hapten diphenylcyclopropenone (DPC). These receptor sequences come from a man aged 35 to 55 with alopecia areata. Some clones in this sample may be carry-over from other donors' samples. Each CDR3 is given with its conserved first and last residue. D genes are given only for firm matches. Expanded clones are given a class, and other clones once, few, many or no size at all.

clone size	V gene	D gene	J gene	CDR3 protein	CDR3 DNA
NA	TRBV6-5	NA	TRBJ2-1	CASSYSLERPYNEQFF	TGTGCCAGCAGTTACTCCCTAGAAAGACCCTACAATGAGCAGTTCTTC
NA	TRBV13	TRBD2	TRBJ2-7	CASSFRSPGLEDYEQYF	TGTGCCAGCAGCTTTAGATCCCCGGGACTAGAAGATTACGAGCAGTACTTC
NA	TRBV7-2	TRBD1	TRBJ2-5	CASSPDWDSARETQYF	TGTGCCAGCAGCCCCGATTGGGACAGTGCTCGGGAGACCCAGTACTTC
few	TRBV30	NA	TRBJ1-2	CAWSPFRGRGYTF	TGTGCCTGGAGTCCATTCAGGGGCCGGGGCTACACCTTC
few	TRBV6-6	NA	TRBJ2-1	CASSYGGVGEQFF	TGTGCCAGCAGTTACGGTGGAGTTGGTGAGCAGTTCTTC
NA	TRBV20-1	NA	TRBJ2-1	CSARDIQGVGNEQFF	TGCAGTGCTAGAGACATACAGGGCGTAGGGAATGAGCAGTTCTTC
many	TRBV10-3	TRBD1	TRBJ1-1	CAISLTGTGNTEAFF	TGTGCCATCAGCTTAACCGGGACAGGGAACACTGAAGCTTTCTTT
NA	TRBV7-2	TRBD2	TRBJ2-3	CASSSTISGRLTPTDTQYF	TGTGCCAGCAGCTCAACGATTAGCGGGAGACTAACCCCCACAGATACGCAGTATTTT
NA	TRBV6-2/TRBV6-3	NA	TRBJ1-5	CASSSTDRDNQPQHF	TGTGCCAGCAGTTCCACGGACAGAGACAATCAGCCCCAGCATTTT
few	TRBV5-6	TRBD1	TRBJ1-1	CASSLERGHTEAFF	TGTGCCAGCAGCTTGGAAAGGGGGCACACTGAAGCTTTCTTT
NA	TRBV29-1	NA	TRBJ2-5	CSVEVLEETQYF	TGCAGCGTTGAAGTTTTGGAAGAGACCCAGTACTTC
NA	TRBV28	NA	TRBJ2-5	CASMGETQYF	TGTGCCAGTATGGGTGAGACCCAGTACTTC
once	TRBV5-1	NA	TRBJ2-6	CASSLDPGIGANVLTF	TGCGCCAGCAGCTTGGATCCGGGGATTGGGGCCAACGTCCTGACTTTC
few	TRBV7-2	TRBD1	TRBJ2-7	CASSSNGQGTKQYF	TGTGCCAGCAGCTCCAACGGACAGGGGACGAAGCAGTACTTC
NA	TRBV4-2	NA	TRBJ2-6	CASSQDSAAGANVLTF	TGTGCCAGCAGCCAAGATAGCGCCGCTGGGGCCAACGTCCTGACTTTC
few	TRBV3-1	NA	TRBJ1-4	CASSQEWGSSNEKLFF	TGTGCCAGCAGCCAAGAGTGGGGATCTAGTAATGAAAAACTGTTTTTT
few	TRBV6-1	NA	TRBJ2-6	CASSQGSSGANVLTF	TGTGCCAGCAGCCAAGGGTCCTCTGGGGCCAACGTCCTGACTTTC
once	TRBV7-9	TRBD2	TRBJ2-3	CASRWDYDLKRDTQYF	TGTGCCAGCAGATGGGACTACGACTTAAAACGAGATACGCAGTATTTT
once	TRBV9	NA	TRBJ2-1	CASSKKHNEQFF	TGTGCCAGCAGTAAGAAGCACAATGAGCAGTTCTTC
few	TRBV28	TRBD2	TRBJ2-1	CASKGHAGGYNEQFF	TGTGCCAGCAAAGGGCATGCGGGAGGGTACAATGAGCAGTTCTTC
few	TRBV29-1	NA	TRBJ1-5	CSVQDTNGNQPQHF	TGCAGCGTTCAGGATACTAACGGTAATCAGCCCCAGCATTTT
NA	TRBV6-5	NA	TRBJ2-3	CASRRSPSTDTQYF	TGTGCCAGCAGAAGGTCCCCCAGCACAGATACGCAGTATTTT
NA	TRBV9	TRBD2	TRBJ2-1	CASSARLASNEQFF	TGTGCCAGCAGCGCGAGACTAGCCTCGAATGAGCAGTTCTTC
few	TRBV5-1	TRBD1	TRBJ2-3	CASSIRQDRGTSTDTQYF	TGCGCCAGCAGCATAAGGCAGGACAGGGGAACAAGCACAGATACGCAGTATTTT
NA	TRBV12-3/TRBV12-4	TRBD1	TRBJ1-1	CASSPGQANTEAFF	TGTGCCAGCAGTCCGGGACAGGCGAACACTGAAGCTTTCTTT
NA	TRBV6-2/TRBV6-3	NA	TRBJ2-5	CASTIRTWRLQETQYF	TGTGCCAGCACAATCCGAACGTGGCGGCTCCAAGAGACCCAGTACTTC
few	TRBV20-1	TRBD1	TRBJ2-1	CSGDRGGNEQFF	TGCAGTGGGGACAGGGGGGGGAATGAGCAGTTCTTC
few	TRBV3-1	NA	TRBJ1-1	CASSHQTGNTEAFF	TGTGCCAGCAGCCACCAGACAGGGAACACTGAAGCTTTCTTT
NA	TRBV20-1	TRBD2	TRBJ2-1	CSAALSGRVNEQFF	TGCAGTGCTGCCCTTAGCGGGAGGGTGAATGAGCAGTTCTTC
NA	TRBV9	NA	TRBJ1-3	CASSVSGATAGLVGNTIYF	TGTGCCAGCAGCGTATCTGGGGCGACGGCGGGCTTAGTTGGAAACACCATATATTTT
NA	TRBV6-2/TRBV6-3	NA	TRBJ2-1	CASNYLAELSYNEQFF	TGTGCCAGCAATTACTTAGCGGAACTCTCCTACAATGAGCAGTTCTTC
few	TRBV11-1	TRBD2	TRBJ2-1	CASRASGSSNEQFF	TGTGCCAGCAGAGCTAGCGGGAGTTCTAATGAGCAGTTCTTC
NA	TRBV25-1	NA	TRBJ2-5	CASSRGGDLETQYF	TGTGCCAGCAGTCGTGGGGGAGACCTAGAGACCCAGTACTTC
few	TRBV12-3/TRBV12-4	NA	TRBJ1-5	CASSLSGNQPQHF	TGTGCCAGCAGTTTATCGGGAAATCAGCCCCAGCATTTT
NA	TRBV3-1	NA	TRBJ2-4	CASRSAGERSIQYF	TGTGCCAGCAGGAGCGCTGGGGAGAGGAGCATTCAGTACTTC
NA	TRBV4-3	TRBD2	TRBJ2-3	CASSQDFAGVRADTQYF	TGCGCCAGCAGCCAAGATTTCGCGGGAGTACGTGCAGATACGCAGTATTTT
few	TRBV12-3/TRBV12-4	TRBD1	TRBJ1-5	CASTRQGPQAQHF	TGTGCCAGCACTAGACAGGGTCCCCAGGCCCAGCATTTT
few	TRBV30	NA	TRBJ2-1	CAWSVRKNEQFF	TGTGCCTGGAGTGTGAGGAAGAATGAGCAGTTCTTC
few	TRBV5-4	NA	TRBJ2-3	CASSLARGGTSTDTQYF	TGTGCCAGCAGCTTGGCTCGAGGGGGGACTAGCACAGATACGCAGTATTTT
NA	TRBV7-8	TRBD1	TRBJ1-3	CASSSRQGSGNTIYF	TGTGCCAGCAGCTCCCGACAGGGGTCTGGAAACACCATATATTTT
NA	TRBV7-2	NA	TRBJ1-5	CASSLAAGNNQPQHF	TGTGCCAGCAGCTTAGCGGCAGGGAACAATCAGCCCCAGCATTTT
few	TRBV20-1	NA	TRBJ1-5	CSARAGEQPQHF	TGCAGTGCTAGGGCAGGGGAACAGCCCCAGCATTTT
NA	TRBV12-3/TRBV12-4	NA	TRBJ2-5	CASSLINSKETQYF	TGTGCCAGCAGTTTGATTAACAGTAAAGAGACCCAGTACTTC
NA	TRBV5-4	NA	TRBJ2-2	CASSNKAVTGELFF	TGTGCCAGCAGCAACAAAGCGGTCACCGGGGAGCTGTTTTTT
NA	TRBV10-3	NA	TRBJ2-1	CAILGGSYNEQFF	TGTGCCATCCTGGGGGGCTCCTACAATGAGCAGTTCTTC
NA	TRBV6-2/TRBV6-3	NA	TRBJ1-2	CASSYSGTSYGYTF	TGTGCCAGCAGTTACTCAGGGACAAGCTATGGCTACACCTTC
few	TRBV5-1	TRBD1	TRBJ1-1	CASSSQGSGNTEAFF	TGCGCCAGCAGCTCACAGGGGAGCGGGAACACTGAAGCTTTCTTT
NA	TRBV28	NA	TRBJ1-1	CASSFNRLNTEAFF	TGTGCCAGCAGTTTTAACAGACTGAACACTGAAGCTTTCTTT
NA	TRBV12-3/TRBV12-4	TRBD2	TRBJ2-2	CASSANRLAANTGELFF	TGTGCCAGCAGCGCTAACCGACTAGCGGCGAACACCGGGGAGCTGTTTTTT
NA	TRBV11-2	TRBD2	TRBJ2-3	CASSLSLAGTTDTQYF	TGTGCCAGCAGCTTATCGCTAGCGGGAACCACAGATACGCAGTATTTT
many	TRBV29-1	NA	TRBJ2-3	CSVDSLAIGTQYF	TGCAGCGTTGACAGCCTAGCGATCGGTACGCAGTATTTT
few	TRBV7-6	TRBD1	TRBJ2-6	CASSTGTAGANVLTF	TGTGCCAGCAGCACCGGGACAGCTGGGGCCAACGTCCTGACTTTC
few	TRBV7-2	TRBD2	TRBJ2-5	CASSFDRTSGRIETQYF	TGTGCCAGCAGCTTCGACCGGACTAGCGGGAGGATAGAGACCCAGTACTTC
few	TRBV29-1	TRBD2	TRBJ2-3	CSVAPTSGIYTDTQYF	TGCAGCGTTGCCCCGACTAGCGGAATATACACAGATACGCAGTATTTT
NA	TRBV29-1	TRBD2	TRBJ2-5	CSVDVGGKQETQYF	TGCAGCGTTGATGTGGGAGGGAAACAAGAGACCCAGTACTTC
NA	TRBV5-1	NA	TRBJ2-7	CASGRESSYEQYF	TGCGCCAGCGGCCGGGAGTCATCCTACGAGCAGTACTTC
few	TRBV9	TRBD2	TRBJ2-3	CASSVERTSGLVDTQYF	TGTGCCAGCAGCGTAGAGAGAACTAGCGGTCTGGTGGATACGCAGTATTTT
NA	TRBV18	NA	TRBJ2-1	CASSRGLDNEQFF	TGTGCCAGCTCACGAGGACTCGACAATGAGCAGTTCTTC
NA	TRBV7-3	NA	TRBJ2-2	CASSSRGDRTGELFF	TGTGCCAGCAGCTCCCGCGGGGATAGGACCGGGGAGCTGTTTTTT